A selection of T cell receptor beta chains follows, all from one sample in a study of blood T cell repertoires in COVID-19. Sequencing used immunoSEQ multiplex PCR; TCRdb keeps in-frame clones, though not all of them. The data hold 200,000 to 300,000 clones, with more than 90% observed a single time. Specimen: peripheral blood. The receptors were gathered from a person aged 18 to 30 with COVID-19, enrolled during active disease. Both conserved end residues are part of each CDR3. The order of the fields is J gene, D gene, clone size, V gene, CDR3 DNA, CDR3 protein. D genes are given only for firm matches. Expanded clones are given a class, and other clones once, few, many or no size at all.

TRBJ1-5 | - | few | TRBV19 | TGTGCCAGTAGTGATACAGGGTCTAGCAATCAGCCCCAGCATTTT | CASSDTGSSNQPQHF
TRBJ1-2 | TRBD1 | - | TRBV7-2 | TGTGCCAGCAGCTCACAGGGGCCTAACTATGGCTACACCTTC | CASSSQGPNYGYTF
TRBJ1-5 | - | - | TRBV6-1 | TGTGCCAGCAGTGAAGTACAGGGTTATCAGCCCCAGCATTTT | CASSEVQGYQPQHF
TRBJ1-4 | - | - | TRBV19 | TGTGCCAGTAGTATCGACAGTTCACTTGCAACTAATGAAAAACTGTTTTTT | CASSIDSSLATNEKLFF
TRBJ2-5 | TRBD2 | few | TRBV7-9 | TGTGCCAGCAGCACCAAGCGGGATAGGGAGACCCAGTACTTC | CASSTKRDRETQYF
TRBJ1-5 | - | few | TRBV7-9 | TGTGCCAGCAGCTCGGGACTCCTCGGGAGACACAATCAGCCCCAGCATTTT | CASSSGLLGRHNQPQHF
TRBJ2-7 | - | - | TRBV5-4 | TGTGCCAGCAGCTTGGACAGCTCTGGAGAGCAGTACTTC | CASSLDSSGEQYF
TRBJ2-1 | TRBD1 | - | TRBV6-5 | TGTGCCAGCATTAGACAGGGGAAGGCCTACAATGAGCAGTTCTTC | CASIRQGKAYNEQFF
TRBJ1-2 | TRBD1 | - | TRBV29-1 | TGCAGCGTGGGGGAACAGGGGAGGAATGGCTACACCTTC | CSVGEQGRNGYTF
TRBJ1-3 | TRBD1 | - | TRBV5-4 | TGTGCCAGCAGCCTGGGACAGGAGATGTTGTACTCTGGAAACACCATATATTTT | CASSLGQEMLYSGNTIYF
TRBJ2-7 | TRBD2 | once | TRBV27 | TGTGCCAGCAGTGCAGCGGGAAAACACGAGCAGTACTTC | CASSAAGKHEQYF
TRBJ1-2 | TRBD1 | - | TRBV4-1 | TGCGCCAGCAGCCAAAATCAGGGGGTCTATGGCTACACCTTC | CASSQNQGVYGYTF
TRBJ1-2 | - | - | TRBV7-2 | TGTGCCAGCAGCCTATCGGCCCTAACCCTGAACTATGGCTTCACCTTC | CASSLSALTLNYGFTF
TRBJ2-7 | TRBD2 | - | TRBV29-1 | TGCAGCGTGGAAGGCGGGAGCCTTACCTACGAGCAGTACTTC | CSVEGGSLTYEQYF
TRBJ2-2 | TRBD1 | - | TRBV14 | TGTGCCAGCAGTCGACAGGGGGCCGGGGAGCTGTTTTTT | CASSRQGAGELFF
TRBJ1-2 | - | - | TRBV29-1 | TGCAGCGTTGAAATCAGAGGCGGCTACACCTTC | CSVEIRGGYTF
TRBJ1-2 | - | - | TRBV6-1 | TGTGCCAGCAGTGAAACGGGGGGCTACAACTATGGCTACACCTTC | CASSETGGYNYGYTF
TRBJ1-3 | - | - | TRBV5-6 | TGTGCCAGCAGCTTGTATGGAAACACCATATATTTT | CASSLYGNTIYF
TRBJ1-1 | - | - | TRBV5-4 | TGTGCCAGCAGCTTCGGCAGGGGAACTGAAGCTTTCTTT | CASSFGRGTEAFF
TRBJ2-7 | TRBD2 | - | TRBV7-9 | TGTGCCAGCAACTCATTAGCGGGAGCAGAGGAGCAGTACTTC | CASNSLAGAEEQYF
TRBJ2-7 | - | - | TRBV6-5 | TGTGCCAGCATCAACGGTAACAGGGTGCCCTACGAGCAGTACTTC | CASINGNRVPYEQYF
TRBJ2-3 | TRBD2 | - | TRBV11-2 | TGTGCCAGCAGCTTAGCCCCCTGGACTAGCTTGTTCACAGATACGCAGTATTTT | CASSLAPWTSLFTDTQYF
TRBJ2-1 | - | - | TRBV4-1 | TGCGCCAGCAGCCAACCGACTAGGAGCTCCTACAATGAGCAGTTCTTC | CASSQPTRSSYNEQFF
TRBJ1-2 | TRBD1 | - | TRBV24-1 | TGTGCCACCAGTGAGGGACAGGGCAATCCAGGGGGCTACACCTTC | CATSEGQGNPGGYTF
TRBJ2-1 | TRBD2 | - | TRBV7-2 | TGTGCCAGCAGCCCAGTGGCGACTAGCGGGCCATACAATGAGCAGTTCTTC | CASSPVATSGPYNEQFF
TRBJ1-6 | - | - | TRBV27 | TGTGCCAGCAGTTTTAAAGGGGTTCCCCTCCACTTT | CASSFKGVPLHF
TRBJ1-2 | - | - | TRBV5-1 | TGCGCCAGCAGCTCAGAAAGCCTACAGGGATTTAGCTACACCTTC | CASSSESLQGFSYTF
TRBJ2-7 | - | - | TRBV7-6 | TGTGCCAGCAGCTTAGAAGGCGGGACCTACGAGCAGTACTTC | CASSLEGGTYEQYF
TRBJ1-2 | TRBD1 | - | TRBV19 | TGTGCCAGTAGCCTTCTTAATTCCGACAGGGGGGCGGACTATGGCTACACCTTC | CASSLLNSDRGADYGYTF
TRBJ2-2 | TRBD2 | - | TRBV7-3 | TGTGCCAGCAGCGACCGTGGCACGGGGGGATACACCGGGGAGCTGTTTTTT | CASSDRGTGGYTGELFF
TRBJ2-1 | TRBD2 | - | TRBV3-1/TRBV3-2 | TGTGCCAGCAGCCAAGCGCCCGCGGGGAGGGCCAGTGAGCAGTTCTTC | CASSQAPAGRASEQFF
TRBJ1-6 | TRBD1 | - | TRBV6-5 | TGTGCCAGCAGTTACTTGGGGACAGTTAATTCACCCCTCCACTTT | CASSYLGTVNSPLHF
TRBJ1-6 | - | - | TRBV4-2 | TGTGCCAGCAGCCAAGATCAGCAGGGTCGTAATTCACCCCTCCACTTT | CASSQDQQGRNSPLHF
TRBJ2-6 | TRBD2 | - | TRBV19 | TGTGCCAGTACCGGGATAGCGGGATATGGGGCCAACGTCCTGACTTTC | CASTGIAGYGANVLTF
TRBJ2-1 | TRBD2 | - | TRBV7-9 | TGTGCCAGCAGCTTATCCCTAGCGGGAGGTTATGAGCAGTTCTTC | CASSLSLAGGYEQFF
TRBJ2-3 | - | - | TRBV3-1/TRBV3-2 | TGTGCCAGCAGCCAAGATTACGGAGTAGGAGGAACAGATACGCAGTATTTT | CASSQDYGVGGTDTQYF
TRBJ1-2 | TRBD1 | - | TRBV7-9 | TGTGCCAGCAGCCCAAGCGGGACAGGGGCGACGGATGGCTACACCTTC | CASSPSGTGATDGYTF
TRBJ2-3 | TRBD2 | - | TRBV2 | TGTGCCAGCGGAGGGAGGGCCGGTACAGATACGCAGTATTTT | CASGGRAGTDTQYF
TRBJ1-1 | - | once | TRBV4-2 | TGTGCCAGCCGCCTTAGGGGGGGCCCCGATGAAGCTTTCTTT | CASRLRGGPDEAFF
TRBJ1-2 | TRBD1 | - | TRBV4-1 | TGCGCCAGCAGTCAGGCAGGGACAGTTTTTAACTATGGCTACACCTTC | CASSQAGTVFNYGYTF
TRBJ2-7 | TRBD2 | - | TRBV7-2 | TGTGCCAGCAGCTCCATAACTAGCGGAAACGCCTACGAGCAGTACTTC | CASSSITSGNAYEQYF
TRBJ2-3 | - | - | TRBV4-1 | TGCGCCAGCAGCCAAAAGGGAGAACCCACAGATACGCAGTATTTT | CASSQKGEPTDTQYF
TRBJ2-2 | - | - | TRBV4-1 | TGCGCCAGCAGCCACGTTGAGAGGGGGGAGCTGTTTTTT | CASSHVERGELFF
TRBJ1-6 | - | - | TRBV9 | TGTGCCAGCAGCGCCGACATTGGTTCACCCCTCCACTTT | CASSADIGSPLHF
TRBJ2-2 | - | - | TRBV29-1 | TGCAGCGCCGGAGTGGGGGACACGAACACCGGGGAGCTGTTTTTT | CSAGVGDTNTGELFF
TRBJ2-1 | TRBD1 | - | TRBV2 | TGTGCCAGCAGTGAAATTTTGGGACAGGGGATGAATGAGCAGTTCTTC | CASSEILGQGMNEQFF
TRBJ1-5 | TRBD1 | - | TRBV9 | TGTGCCAGCAGCGTAGATTCGGGGACAGGATGGAATCAGCCCCAGCATTTT | CASSVDSGTGWNQPQHF
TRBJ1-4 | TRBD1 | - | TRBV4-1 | TGCGCCAGCAGCCAAGTCAGGGGGTGGGAAAAACTGTTTTTT | CASSQVRGWEKLFF
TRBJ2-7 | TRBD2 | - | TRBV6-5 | TGTGCCAGCGGGACTAGCGGGAGCTACGAGCAGTACTTC | CASGTSGSYEQYF
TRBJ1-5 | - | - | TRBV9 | TGTGCCAGCAGCGACGGTACAGGGTTGCAGCCCCAGCATTTT | CASSDGTGLQPQHF
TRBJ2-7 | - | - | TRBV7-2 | TGTGCCAGCAGCTTCAGTCCTTTCTCCTACGAGCAGTACTTC | CASSFSPFSYEQYF
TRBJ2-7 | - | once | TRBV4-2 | TGTGCCAGCAGCCAGACACCTGGTGGGTCCTACGAGCAGTACTTC | CASSQTPGGSYEQYF
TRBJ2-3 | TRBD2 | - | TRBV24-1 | TGTGCCACCAGTGATTTATCAGCGGGAGGTTTAGATACGCAGTATTTT | CATSDLSAGGLDTQYF
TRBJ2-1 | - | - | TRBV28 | TGTGCCAGCACCCCGAACAGGGTGAATGAGCAGTTCTTC | CASTPNRVNEQFF
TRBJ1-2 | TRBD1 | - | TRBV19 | TGTGCCAGTAGGGGACAGGGAACCGACTATGGCTACACCTTC | CASRGQGTDYGYTF